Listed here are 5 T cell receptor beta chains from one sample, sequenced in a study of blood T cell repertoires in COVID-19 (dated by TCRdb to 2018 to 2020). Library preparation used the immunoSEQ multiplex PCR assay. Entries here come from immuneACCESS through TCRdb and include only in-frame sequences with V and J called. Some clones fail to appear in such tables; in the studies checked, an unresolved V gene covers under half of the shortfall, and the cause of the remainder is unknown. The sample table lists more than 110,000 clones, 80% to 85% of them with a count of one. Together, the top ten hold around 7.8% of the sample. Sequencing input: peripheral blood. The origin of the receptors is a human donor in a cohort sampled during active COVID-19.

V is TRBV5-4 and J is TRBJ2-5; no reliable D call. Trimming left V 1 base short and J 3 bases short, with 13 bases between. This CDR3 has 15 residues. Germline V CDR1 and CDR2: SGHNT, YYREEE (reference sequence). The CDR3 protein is CASSLLSASKETQYF. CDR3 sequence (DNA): TGTGCCAGCAGCTTGCTTTCCGCTAGTAAAGAGACCCAGTACTTC.

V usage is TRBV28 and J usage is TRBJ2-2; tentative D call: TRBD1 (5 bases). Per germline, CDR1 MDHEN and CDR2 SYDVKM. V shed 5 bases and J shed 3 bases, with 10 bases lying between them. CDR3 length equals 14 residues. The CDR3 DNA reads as TGTGCCAGCAGTAGACAGAGTGACACCGGGGAGCTGTTTTTT. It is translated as CASSRQSDTGELFF.

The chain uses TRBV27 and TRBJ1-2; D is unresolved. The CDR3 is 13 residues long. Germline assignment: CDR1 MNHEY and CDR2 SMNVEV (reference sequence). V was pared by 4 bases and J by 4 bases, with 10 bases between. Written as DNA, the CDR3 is TGTGCCAGCAGTTCCCCGGGGAGCTATGGCTACACCTTC. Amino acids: CASSSPGSYGYTF.

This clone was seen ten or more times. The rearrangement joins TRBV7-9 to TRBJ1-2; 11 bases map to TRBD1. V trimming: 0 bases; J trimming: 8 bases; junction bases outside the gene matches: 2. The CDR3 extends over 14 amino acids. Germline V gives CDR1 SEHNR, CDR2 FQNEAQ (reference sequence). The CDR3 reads CASSLAGTGGGYTF. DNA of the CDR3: TGTGCCAGCAGCTTAGCCGGGACAGGGGGAGGCTACACCTTC.

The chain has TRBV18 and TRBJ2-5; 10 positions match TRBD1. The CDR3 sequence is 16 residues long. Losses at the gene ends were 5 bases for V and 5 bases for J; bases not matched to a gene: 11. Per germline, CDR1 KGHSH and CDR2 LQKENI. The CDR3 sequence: CASSVTGGSKQETQYF. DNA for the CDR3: TGTGCCAGCTCAGTGACAGGGGGCTCGAAACAGGAGACCCAGTACTTC.